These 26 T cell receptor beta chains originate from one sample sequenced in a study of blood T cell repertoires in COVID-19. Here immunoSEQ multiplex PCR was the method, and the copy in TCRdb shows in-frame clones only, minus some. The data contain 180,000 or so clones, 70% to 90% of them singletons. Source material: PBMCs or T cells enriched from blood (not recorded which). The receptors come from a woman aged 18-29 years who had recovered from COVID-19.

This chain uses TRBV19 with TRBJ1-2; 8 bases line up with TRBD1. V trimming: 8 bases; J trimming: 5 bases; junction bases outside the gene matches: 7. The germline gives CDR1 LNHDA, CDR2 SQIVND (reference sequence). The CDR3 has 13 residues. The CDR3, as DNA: TGTGCCAGTTACGGACAGGGTTGGTATGGCTACACCTTC. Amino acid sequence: CASYGQGWYGYTF.

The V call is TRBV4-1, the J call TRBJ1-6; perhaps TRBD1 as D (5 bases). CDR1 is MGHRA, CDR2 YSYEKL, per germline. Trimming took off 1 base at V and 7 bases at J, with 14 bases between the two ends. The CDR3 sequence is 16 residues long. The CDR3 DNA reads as TGCGCCAGCAGCCAAGCCCAGGGCTTTCAGAATTCACCCCTCCACTTT. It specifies CASSQAQGFQNSPLHF.

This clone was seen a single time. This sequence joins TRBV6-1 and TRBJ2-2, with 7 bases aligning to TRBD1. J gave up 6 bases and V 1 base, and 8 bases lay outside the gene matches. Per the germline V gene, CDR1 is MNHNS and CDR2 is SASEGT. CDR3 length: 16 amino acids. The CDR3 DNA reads TGTGCCAGCAGTGAAGTACCACAGGGGTGGCCCGGGGAGCTGTTTTTT. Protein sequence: CASSEVPQGWPGELFF.

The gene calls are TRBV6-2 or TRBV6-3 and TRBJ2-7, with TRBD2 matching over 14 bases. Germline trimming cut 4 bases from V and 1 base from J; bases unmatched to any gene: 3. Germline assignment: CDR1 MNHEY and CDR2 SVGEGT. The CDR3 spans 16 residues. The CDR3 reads CASSWTSGRKSYEQYF. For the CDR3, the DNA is TGTGCCAGCAGTTGGACTAGCGGGAGGAAATCCTACGAGCAGTACTTC.

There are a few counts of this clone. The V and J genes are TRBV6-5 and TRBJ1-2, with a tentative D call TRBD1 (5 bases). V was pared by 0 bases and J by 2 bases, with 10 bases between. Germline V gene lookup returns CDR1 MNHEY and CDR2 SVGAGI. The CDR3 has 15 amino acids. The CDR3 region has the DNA TGTGCCAGCAGTTACTCGCGGGGCTCCAACTATGGCTACACCTTC. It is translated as CASSYSRGSNYGYTF.

The CDR3 here is CASSLMGQGEAFF. The CDR3 region has the DNA TGTGCCAGCAGCTTAATGGGACAGGGGGAAGCTTTCTTT. The V call is TRBV7-9, the J call TRBJ1-1; TRBD1 aligns across 10 bases. Germline CDR1 SEHNR, CDR2 FQNEAQ (reference sequence). With 2 bases clipped from V and 8 bases from J, the junction kept 2 bases outside the gene matches. The CDR3 totals 13 residues.

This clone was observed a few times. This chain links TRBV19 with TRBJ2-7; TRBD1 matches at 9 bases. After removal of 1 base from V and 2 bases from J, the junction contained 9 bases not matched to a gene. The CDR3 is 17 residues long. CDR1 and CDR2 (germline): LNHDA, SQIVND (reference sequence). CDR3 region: CASSIGTGVGGPYEQYF. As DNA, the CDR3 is TGTGCCAGTAGTATAGGGACAGGGGTCGGAGGGCCCTACGAGCAGTACTTC.

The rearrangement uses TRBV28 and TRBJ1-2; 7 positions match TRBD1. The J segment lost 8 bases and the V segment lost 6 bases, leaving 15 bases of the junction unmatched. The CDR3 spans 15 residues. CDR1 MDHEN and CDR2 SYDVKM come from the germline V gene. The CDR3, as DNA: TGTGCCAGCAGACCAAGCCGACAGGGCCAGAGGGGCTACACCTTC. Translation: CASRPSRQGQRGYTF.

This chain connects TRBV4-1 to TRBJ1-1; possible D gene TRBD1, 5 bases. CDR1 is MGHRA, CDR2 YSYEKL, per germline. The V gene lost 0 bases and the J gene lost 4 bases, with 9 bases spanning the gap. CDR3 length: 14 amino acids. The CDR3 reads CASSQDQGVTEAFF. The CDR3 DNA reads TGCGCCAGCAGCCAAGATCAGGGCGTCACTGAAGCTTTCTTT.

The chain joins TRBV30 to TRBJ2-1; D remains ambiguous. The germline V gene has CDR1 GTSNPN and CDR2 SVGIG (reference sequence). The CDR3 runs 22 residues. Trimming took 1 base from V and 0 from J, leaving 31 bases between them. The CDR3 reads CAWSAPRIIGAEFVSSYNEQFF. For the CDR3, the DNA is TGTGCCTGGAGTGCCCCGCGGATTATCGGTGCGGAGTTTGTATCCTCCTACAATGAGCAGTTCTTC.

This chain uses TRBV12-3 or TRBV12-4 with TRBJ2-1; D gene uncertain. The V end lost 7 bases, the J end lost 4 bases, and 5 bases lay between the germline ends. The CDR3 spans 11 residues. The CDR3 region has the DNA TGTGCCAGCAAAATATACAATGAGCAGTTCTTC. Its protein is CASKIYNEQFF.

CDR3 protein: CAITKGDNSPLHF. CDR3 nucleotide sequence: TGTGCCATTACAAAGGGGGATAATTCACCCCTCCACTTT. J is TRBJ1-6 and V is TRBV10-3; D is possibly TRBD1 (6 bases). The V end was cut by 9 bases, the J end by 5 bases, with 11 bases between. The CDR3 consists of 13 residues. CDR1 ENHRY and CDR2 SYGVKD come from the germline V gene.

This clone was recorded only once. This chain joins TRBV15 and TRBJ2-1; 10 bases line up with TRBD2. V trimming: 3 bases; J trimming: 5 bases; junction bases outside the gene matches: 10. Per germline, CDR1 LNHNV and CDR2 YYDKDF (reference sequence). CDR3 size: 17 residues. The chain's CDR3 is CATSRRTSGRRDNEQFF. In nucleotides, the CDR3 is TGTGCCACCAGCAGGAGGACTAGCGGTAGAAGAGACAATGAGCAGTTCTTC.

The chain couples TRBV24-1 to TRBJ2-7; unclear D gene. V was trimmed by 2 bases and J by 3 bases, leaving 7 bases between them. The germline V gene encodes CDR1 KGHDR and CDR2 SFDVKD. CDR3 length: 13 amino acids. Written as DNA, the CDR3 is TGTGCCACCAGTGATTACAGCAGCTACGAGCAGTACTTC. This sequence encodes CATSDYSSYEQYF.

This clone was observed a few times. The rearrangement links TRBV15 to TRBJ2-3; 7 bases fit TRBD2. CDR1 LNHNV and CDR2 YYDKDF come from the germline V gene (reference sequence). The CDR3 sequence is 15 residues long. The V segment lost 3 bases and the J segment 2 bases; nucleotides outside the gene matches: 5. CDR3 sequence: CATSRGLIHTDTQYF. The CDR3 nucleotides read TGTGCCACCAGCAGGGGACTAATCCACACAGATACGCAGTATTTT.

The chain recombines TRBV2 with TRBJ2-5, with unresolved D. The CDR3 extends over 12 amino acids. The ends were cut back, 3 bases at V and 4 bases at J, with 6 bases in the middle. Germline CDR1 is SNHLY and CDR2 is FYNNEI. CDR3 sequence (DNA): TGTGCCAGCAGTGACCCGGGAGAGACCCAGTACTTC. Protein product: CASSDPGETQYF. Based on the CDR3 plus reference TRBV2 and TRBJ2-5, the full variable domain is EPEVTQTPSHQVTQMGQEVILRCVPISNHLYFYWYRQILGQKVEFLVSFYNNEISEKSEIFDDQFSVERPDGSNFTLKIRSTKLEDSAMYFCASSDPGETQYFGPGTRLLVL.

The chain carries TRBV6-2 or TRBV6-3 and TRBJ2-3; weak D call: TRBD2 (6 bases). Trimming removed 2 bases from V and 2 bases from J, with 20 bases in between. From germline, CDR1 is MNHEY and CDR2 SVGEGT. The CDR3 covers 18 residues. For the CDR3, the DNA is TGTGCCAGCAGTTACGGATCGGGAGTAACCGGATACACAGATACGCAGTATTTT. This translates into CASSYGSGVTGYTDTQYF.

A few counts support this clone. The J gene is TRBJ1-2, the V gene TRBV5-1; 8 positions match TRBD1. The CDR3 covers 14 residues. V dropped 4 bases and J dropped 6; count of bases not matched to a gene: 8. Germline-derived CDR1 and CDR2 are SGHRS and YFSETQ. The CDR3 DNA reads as TGCGCCAGCAGCCTCGCGGACAGGGTCGATGGCTACACCTTC. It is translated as CASSLADRVDGYTF. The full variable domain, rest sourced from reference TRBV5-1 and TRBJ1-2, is KAGVTQTPRYLIKTRGQQVTLSCSPISGHRSVSWYQQTPGQGLQFLFEYFSETQRNKGNFPGRFSGRQFSNSRSEMNVSTLELGDSALYLCASSLADRVDGYTFGSGTRLTVV.

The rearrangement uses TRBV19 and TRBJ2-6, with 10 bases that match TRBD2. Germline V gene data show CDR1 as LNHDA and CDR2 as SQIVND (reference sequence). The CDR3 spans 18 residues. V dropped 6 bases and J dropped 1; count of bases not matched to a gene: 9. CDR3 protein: CASSQGASGSSGANVLTF. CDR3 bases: TGTGCCAGTAGCCAAGGAGCTAGCGGGAGTTCTGGGGCCAACGTCCTGACTTTC.

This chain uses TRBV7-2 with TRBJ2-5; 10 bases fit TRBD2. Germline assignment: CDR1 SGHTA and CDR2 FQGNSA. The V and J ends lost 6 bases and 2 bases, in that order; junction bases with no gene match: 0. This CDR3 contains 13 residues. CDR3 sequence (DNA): TGTGCCAGCAGACTAGCGGGACAAGAGACCCAGTACTTC. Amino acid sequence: CASRLAGQETQYF.

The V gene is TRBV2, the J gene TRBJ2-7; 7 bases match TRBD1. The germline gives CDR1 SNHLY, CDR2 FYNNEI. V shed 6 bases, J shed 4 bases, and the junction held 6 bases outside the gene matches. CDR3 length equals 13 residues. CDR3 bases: TGTGCCAGCAGCAGACAGGGACGGTACGAGCAGTACTTC. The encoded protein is CASSRQGRYEQYF. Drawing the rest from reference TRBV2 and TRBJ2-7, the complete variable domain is EPEVTQTPSHQVTQMGQEVILRCVPISNHLYFYWYRQILGQKVEFLVSFYNNEISEKSEIFDDQFSVERPDGSNFTLKIRSTKLEDSAMYFCASSRQGRYEQYFGPGTRLTVT.

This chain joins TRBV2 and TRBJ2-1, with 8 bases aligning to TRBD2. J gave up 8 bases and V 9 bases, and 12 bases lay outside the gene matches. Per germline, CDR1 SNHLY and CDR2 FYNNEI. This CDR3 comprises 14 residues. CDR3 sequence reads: CASLGKREPHEQFF. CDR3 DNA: TGTGCCAGTCTAGGAAAGCGGGAGCCTCATGAGCAGTTCTTC.

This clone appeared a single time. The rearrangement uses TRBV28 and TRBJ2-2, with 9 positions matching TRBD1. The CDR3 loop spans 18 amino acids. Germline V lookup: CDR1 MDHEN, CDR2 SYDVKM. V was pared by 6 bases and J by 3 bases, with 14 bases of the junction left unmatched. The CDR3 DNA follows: TGTGCCAGCAGAATACGACCGAACGGGGACAGGGACACCGGGGAGCTGTTTTTT. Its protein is CASRIRPNGDRDTGELFF.

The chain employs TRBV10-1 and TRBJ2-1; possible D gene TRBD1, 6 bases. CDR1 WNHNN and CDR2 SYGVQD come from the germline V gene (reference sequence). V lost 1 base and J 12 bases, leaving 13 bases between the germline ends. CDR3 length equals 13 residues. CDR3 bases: TGCGCCAGCAGTGAGTTTAGACAGGAAGGGCAGTTCTTC. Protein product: CASSEFRQEGQFF.

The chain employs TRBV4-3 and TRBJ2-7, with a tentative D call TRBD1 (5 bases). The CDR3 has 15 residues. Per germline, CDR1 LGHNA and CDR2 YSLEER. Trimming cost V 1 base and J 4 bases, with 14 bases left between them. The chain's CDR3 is CASSQADTGLYEQYF. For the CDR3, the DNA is TGCGCCAGCAGCCAAGCGGACACCGGTTTATACGAGCAGTACTTC.

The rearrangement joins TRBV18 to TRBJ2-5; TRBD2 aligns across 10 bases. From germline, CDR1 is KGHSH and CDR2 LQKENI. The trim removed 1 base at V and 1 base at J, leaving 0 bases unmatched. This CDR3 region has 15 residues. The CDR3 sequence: CASSPLAGGQETQYF. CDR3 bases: TGTGCCAGCTCACCACTAGCGGGAGGCCAAGAGACCCAGTACTTC.